This T cell receptor (beta chain) was recorded in a study of tumor-infiltrating lymphocytes in primary liver carcinoma. Points from the study as a whole: Paired tumor-adjacent and tumor-blood samples overlapped less than tumor region pairs did.

With around 500 ng total RNA as template and a constant-region primer, TCR beta cDNA was made. Three rounds of nested multiplex PCR with slightly modified ARM-PCR produced TCR beta libraries. TRBV1-TRBV30 forward and Cbeta reverse primers drove the first two approximately 10-cycle rounds. TCRdb called the multiplex PCR reads again in MiXCR, with one record for every CDR3 protein. This sample has more than 100,000 distinct CDR3 sequences; about two thirds occur once, and the top ten carry 8.1%. Co-extraction of both nucleic acids (RNA and DNA) used roughly 20-33 mg of unsorted bulk tissue. Every patient had chronic HBV infection and was treatment-naive. Germline values: CDR1 SGHNT, CDR2 YYREEE (reference sequence). The CDR3 sequence is 16 residues long. In its sample, this clonotype was seen once. The antigen remains undetermined. A junction end diverges from the germline sequence, so it may reflect a read error.

The sequence derives from a woman aged 60-75 years with primary liver carcinoma and hepatitis B virus infection. Sequencing used tumor-adjacent normal liver tissue. V is TRBV5-4 and J is TRBJ1-1; 8 nucleotides align to TRBD1. The CDR3 nucleotides are TGTGCCAACAGCTCACCTCCGGGACAGGTGAACAATGAAGCTTTCTTT. Translation gives CANSSPPGQVNNEAFF.